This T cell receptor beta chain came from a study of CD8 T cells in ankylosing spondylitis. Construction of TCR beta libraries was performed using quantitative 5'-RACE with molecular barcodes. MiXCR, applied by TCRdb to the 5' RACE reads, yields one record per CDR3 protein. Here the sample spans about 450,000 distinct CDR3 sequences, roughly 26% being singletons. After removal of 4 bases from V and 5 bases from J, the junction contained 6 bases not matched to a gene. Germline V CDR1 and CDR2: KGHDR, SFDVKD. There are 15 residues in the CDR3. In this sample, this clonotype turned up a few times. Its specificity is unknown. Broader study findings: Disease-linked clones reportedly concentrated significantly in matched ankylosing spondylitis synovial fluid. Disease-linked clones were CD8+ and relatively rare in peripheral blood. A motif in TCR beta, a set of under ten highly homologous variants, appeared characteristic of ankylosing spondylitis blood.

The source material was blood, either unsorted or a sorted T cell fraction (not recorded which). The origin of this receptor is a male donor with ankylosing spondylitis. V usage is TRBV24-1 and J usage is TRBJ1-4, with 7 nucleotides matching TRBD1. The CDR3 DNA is TGTGCCACCAGTGACTCGGGACAGACAAATGAAAAACTGTTTTTT. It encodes CATSDSGQTNEKLFF.